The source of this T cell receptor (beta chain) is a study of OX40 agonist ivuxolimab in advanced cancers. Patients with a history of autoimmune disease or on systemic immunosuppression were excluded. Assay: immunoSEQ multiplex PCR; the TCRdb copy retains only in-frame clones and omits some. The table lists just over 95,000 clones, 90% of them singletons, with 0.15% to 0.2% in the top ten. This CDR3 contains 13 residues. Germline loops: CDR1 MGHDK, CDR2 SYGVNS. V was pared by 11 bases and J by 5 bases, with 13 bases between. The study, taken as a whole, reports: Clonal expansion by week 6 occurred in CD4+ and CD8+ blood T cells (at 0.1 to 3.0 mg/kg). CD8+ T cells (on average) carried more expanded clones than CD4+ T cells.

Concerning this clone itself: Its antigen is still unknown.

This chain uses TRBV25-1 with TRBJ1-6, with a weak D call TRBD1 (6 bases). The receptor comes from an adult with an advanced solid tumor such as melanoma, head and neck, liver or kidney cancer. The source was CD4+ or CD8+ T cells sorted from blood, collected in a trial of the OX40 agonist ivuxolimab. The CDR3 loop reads CAVGGPNNSPLHF. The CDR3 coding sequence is TGTGCCGTCGGGGGGCCCAATAATTCACCCCTCCACTTT.